The rows below give T cell receptor beta chains drawn from one sample of a study of graft-versus-host responses after intestinal transplantation. Libraries were prepared by immunoSEQ multiplex PCR; TCRdb keeps only in-frame clonotypes and omits some of them. The sample yields fewer than 150,000 clones, just over 90% seen once. Antigens of these TCRs are unknown. The sample consisted of unstimulated CD4+ T cells sorted from spleen or lymph node cells, taken before intestinal transplant. The receptors originated from a human donor who received an intestinal transplant. Each CDR3 is given with its conserved first and last residue. A D gene is named only where the DNA matches it firmly.

TRBD1	TRBV11-2	TRBJ1-2	TGTGCCAGCGGGACGTTACAGGGGTATGGCTACACCTTC	CASGTLQGYGYTF
.	TRBV7-9	TRBJ1-2	TGTGCCAGCAGCGCCCGCGGGGGGCACGTCTATGGCTACACCTTC	CASSARGGHVYGYTF
TRBD1	TRBV19	TRBJ1-4	TGTGCCAGTAGTATGTTAGCCACAGGGGGCGAAAAACTGTTTTTT	CASSMLATGGEKLFF
.	TRBV12-5	TRBJ1-3	TGTGCTAGTGGTTTGCCTGAAGAAGGAGGTACCTCTGGAAACACCATATATTTT	CASGLPEEGGTSGNTIYF
TRBD1	TRBV27	TRBJ1-6	TGTGCCAGCAGCTTGATCGGCAGGGGGGATTCACCCCTCCACTTT	CASSLIGRGDSPLHF
TRBD2	TRBV14	TRBJ2-7	TGTGCCAGCAGCCAAGATACCCTTCTAGCGGGGGGGTTCTACGAGCAGTACTTC	CASSQDTLLAGGFYEQYF
.	TRBV19	TRBJ1-5	TGTGCCAGTAGTATAGTTGGGACAAATCAGCCCCAGCATTTT	CASSIVGTNQPQHF
.	TRBV10-3	TRBJ2-3	TGTGCCATCAGTGGGGGTTACTCTAGCACAGATACGCAGTATTTT	CAISGGYSSTDTQYF
TRBD2	TRBV7-9	TRBJ2-3	TGTGCCAGCAGCTTCCCCTTAGCGGGGGGGCTGACAGATACGCAGTATTTT	CASSFPLAGGLTDTQYF
.	TRBV9	TRBJ1-2	TGTGCCAGCAGCGCTGGGCCCCGGGGTGGCTACACCTTC	CASSAGPRGGYTF
.	TRBV6-5	TRBJ1-1	TGTGCCAGCAGTGGCCGGGGGAACACTGAAGCTTTCTTT	CASSGRGNTEAFF